These 10 T cell receptor beta chains were all obtained from the same sample, sequenced in a study of response to subunit inactivated influenza vaccine (dated by TCRdb to the late 2010s). Receptors were amplified or captured by RT-PCR. The sequencing machine was an Illumina HiSeq 2500. TCRdb reprocessed the public reads (quality trimming at Q25 with fastp, clone calling with MiXCR) and kept in-frame beta chains. Rows are unified per CDR3 protein, each entry keeping the most common DNA and genes. The sample yields over 800,000 distinct CDR3 sequences; approximately 22% were counted once. The top ten clones comprise 10% of the sample. The sample in question was PBMCs from blood, obtained approximately 5 days after vaccination. These receptors came from a man aged 50 to 60 who received an inactivated influenza vaccine. Donor details come from another sample of the same person, matched by shared clones.

In this sample, this clonotype turned up many times. The chain combines TRBV11-2 with TRBJ2-2; D uncertain. V shed 4 bases and J shed 5 bases, with 11 bases lying between them. The V gene's germline CDR1 is SGHAT and CDR2 FQNNGV. The CDR3 runs to 14 residues. The CDR3 loop reads CASSSRTVTGELFF. The CDR3 nucleotides are TGTGCCAGCAGCTCCCGGACCGTAACCGGGGAGCTGTTTTTT.

A few counts support this clonotype. The V gene is TRBV24-1, the J gene TRBJ2-2; 8 bases line up with TRBD1. The V segment lost 4 bases and the J segment 1 base; nucleotides outside the gene matches: 4. Looked up from germline, CDR1 is KGHDR and CDR2 is SFDVKD. The CDR3 is made up of 16 amino acids. The CDR3 sequence: CATSDSGQGNTGELFF. The CDR3, as DNA: TGTGCCACCAGTGACTCTGGACAGGGGAACACCGGGGAGCTGTTTTTT.

This clonotype has a handful of counts. The chain recombines TRBV6-2 or TRBV6-3 with TRBJ1-2; no firm D call. Germline values: CDR1 MNHEY, CDR2 SVGEGT. This CDR3 has 12 residues. The ends were cut back, 6 bases at V and 2 bases at J, with 7 bases in the middle. The CDR3 region is CASRGMNYGYTF. CDR3 DNA sequence: TGTGCCAGCAGAGGGATGAACTATGGCTACACCTTC.

The table lists this clonotype with a few counts. V gene TRBV5-1 combines with J gene TRBJ1-1; D gene uncertain. This CDR3 has 13 amino acids. Germline V lookup: CDR1 SGHRS, CDR2 YFSETQ. V was shortened by 4 bases and J by 1 base, with 8 bases between the two germline ends. The CDR3 here is CASSEQTNTEAFF. CDR3 DNA sequence: TGCGCCAGCAGCGAACAGACGAACACTGAAGCTTTCTTT.

The chain recombines TRBV5-6 with TRBJ1-1, with unresolved D. Trimming removed 3 bases at V and 0 bases at J, with 9 bases between. Looked up from germline, CDR1 is SGHDT and CDR2 is YYEEEE. The CDR3 length is 14 residues. This CDR3 is CASSSTQLNTEAFF. The CDR3, as DNA: TGTGCCAGCAGCTCGACACAGTTGAACACTGAAGCTTTCTTT. Combining the CDR3 with reference TRBV5-6 and TRBJ1-1 gives the whole variable domain DAGVTQSPTHLIKTRGQQVTLRCSPKSGHDTVSWYQQALGQGPQFIFQYYEEEERQRGNFPDRFSGHQFPNYSSELNVNALLLGDSALYLCASSSTQLNTEAFFGQGTRLTVV.

The chain combines TRBV3-1 with TRBJ1-1; D ambiguous. Per the germline V gene, CDR1 is LGHDT and CDR2 is YNNKEL (reference sequence). V lost 1 base and J 0 bases, leaving 15 bases between the germline ends. This CDR3 contains 17 residues. The CDR3 DNA is TGTGCCAGCAGCCAAGGTGTCGGGGTCCTCGTGAACACTGAAGCTTTCTTT. Translation gives CASSQGVGVLVNTEAFF. Together with reference TRBV3-1 and TRBJ1-1, the CDR3 gives the full variable domain: DTAVSQTPKYLVTQMGNDKSIKCEQNLGHDTMYWYKQDSKKFLKIMFSYNNKELIINETVPNRFSPKSPDKAHLNLHINSLELGDSAVYFCASSQGVGVLVNTEAFFGQGTRLTVV.

The V and J genes are TRBV10-3 and TRBJ2-1, with 7 bases matching TRBD2. The germline gives CDR1 ENHRY, CDR2 SYGVKD. This CDR3 has 16 amino acids. The V segment lost 3 bases and the J segment 2 bases; nucleotides outside the gene matches: 7. Here the CDR3 reads CAISDTLAVTYNEQFF. In nucleotides, the CDR3 is TGTGCCATCAGTGATACTCTAGCGGTGACCTACAATGAGCAGTTCTTC.

The J gene is TRBJ1-1, the V gene TRBV5-1; 7 bases line up with TRBD1. The CDR3 totals 17 residues. Germline loops: CDR1 SGHRS, CDR2 YFSETQ. With 4 bases clipped from V and 0 bases from J, the junction kept 12 bases outside the gene matches. CDR3 sequence: CASSVNRDSNMNTEAFF. CDR3 DNA sequence: TGCGCCAGCAGCGTAAACCGGGACAGCAACATGAACACTGAAGCTTTCTTT.

The rearrangement uses TRBV28 and TRBJ2-7; the D is unclear. Trimming took off 4 bases at V and 6 bases at J, with 10 bases between the two ends. The germline CDR1 and CDR2 sequences are MDHEN and SYDVKM. The CDR3 totals 12 residues. DNA for the CDR3: TGTGCCAGCAGTTACGAGTGGACCGAGCAGTACTTC. This translates into CASSYEWTEQYF.

This clonotype was detected only a few times. This chain's CDR3 is CASSFSVTGEKNTEAFF. The CDR3 region has the DNA TGTGCCAGCAGTTTTAGCGTTACAGGGGAAAAGAACACTGAAGCTTTCTTT. The chain combines TRBV28 with TRBJ1-1; 7 bases are a match to TRBD1. Trimming removed 3 bases from V and 1 base from J; junction bases left unmatched: 11. From germline, CDR1 is MDHEN and CDR2 SYDVKM. The CDR3 has 17 residues. The variable domain in full, completed from reference TRBV28 and TRBJ1-1, reads DVKVTQSSRYLVKRTGEKVFLECVQDMDHENMFWYRQDPGLGLRLIYFSYDVKMKEKGDIPEGYSVSREKKERFSLILESASTNQTSMYLCASSFSVTGEKNTEAFFGQGTRLTVV.